Each of the 7 T cell receptor beta chains below was sequenced from the same sample in a study of shared clonotypes between healthy human individuals. Sequenced by immunoSEQ multiplex PCR; TCRdb stores in-frame clones only, minus some. The table has around 2.5 million clones, 93% seen once. The sequenced sample consisted of naive CD4+ T cells from PBMCs. Subset defined: CD45RA+ positively selected. These TCRs come from a man younger than 35 in good health. Some clones in this sample may be carry-over from other donors' samples.

The rearrangement uses TRBV7-7 and TRBJ2-1; a possible D gene is TRBD1 (5 bases). V lost 1 base, J lost 4 bases, and 11 bases lay in between. Germline CDR1 reads SSHAT; CDR2 reads FNYEAQ (reference sequence). The CDR3 loop spans 15 amino acids. CDR3 amino acids: CASSLGQLPYNEQFF. In DNA form, the CDR3 reads TGTGCCAGCAGCTTAGGACAGTTACCTTACAATGAGCAGTTCTTC.

The chain recombines TRBV7-3 with TRBJ2-3, with unresolved D. This CDR3 region has 16 residues. The V gene lost 5 bases and the J gene lost 6 bases, with 21 bases spanning the gap. CDR1 is SGHTA and CDR2 is FQGTGA in the germline V gene. CDR3 DNA sequence: TGTGCCAGCAGCCAAGGGCTTGGAGAGGTTAGGGATACGCAGTATTTT. Protein product: CASSQGLGEVRDTQYF.

This chain links TRBV28 with TRBJ1-2; perhaps TRBD1 as D (6 bases). V was pared by 2 bases and J by 0 bases, with 13 bases between. The CDR3 totals 16 residues. CDR1 and CDR2 (germline): MDHEN, SYDVKM. The CDR3 bases are TGTGCCAGCAGTTTACGCAGGGGAGTTACTAACTATGGCTACACCTTC. Its protein product is CASSLRRGVTNYGYTF.

This chain joins TRBV28 and TRBJ2-1; 16 nucleotides line up with TRBD2. The length of the CDR3 is 16 residues. Germline V gives CDR1 MDHEN, CDR2 SYDVKM. V lost 1 base to trimming and J lost 9 bases; unmatched junction nucleotides: 3. The CDR3 nucleotides are TGTGCCAGCAGTTTATTGGGGACTAGCGGGAGGGTTGAGCAGTTCTTC. The encoded protein is CASSLLGTSGRVEQFF.

The V gene is TRBV29-1, the J gene TRBJ2-2; D may be TRBD2 (5 bases). The CDR3 sequence is 13 residues long. V was clipped by 5 bases and J by 4 bases, with 11 bases between them. Per the germline V gene, CDR1 is SQVTM and CDR2 is ANQGSEA. CDR3 protein: CSVRGRGTGELFF. CDR3 nucleotide sequence: TGCAGCGTTCGGGGAAGAGGCACCGGGGAGCTGTTTTTT.

This clone was seen a few times. The chain is built from TRBV30 and TRBJ1-5; TRBD1 aligns across 7 bases. From germline, CDR1 is GTSNPN and CDR2 SVGIG (reference sequence). This CDR3 is built from 13 residues. V shed 4 bases, J shed 4 bases, and the junction held 4 bases outside the gene matches. CDR3 nucleotides: TGTGCCTGGACGGGACAGCAAAATCAGCCCCAGCATTTT. It specifies CAWTGQQNQPQHF.

The J gene is TRBJ1-4, the V gene TRBV7-9; D unresolved. This CDR3 spans 16 amino acids. V was clipped by 5 bases and J by 0 bases, with 13 bases between them. Germline assignment: CDR1 SEHNR and CDR2 FQNEAQ (reference sequence). The DNA of the CDR3 is TGTGCCAGCAGCCCAATCGGACGGTCAACTAATGAAAAACTGTTTTTT. Its protein is CASSPIGRSTNEKLFF.